The 21 T cell receptor beta chains below come from one sample, sequenced in a study of blood T cell repertoires in COVID-19. Repertoires were generated with immunoSEQ multiplex PCR, while TCRdb's copy carries only in-frame clones and drops some. This table holds tens of thousands of clones, around 92% found once. Sequenced: peripheral blood. These receptors originate from a woman between 55 and 75 years old with active COVID-19.

The CDR3 sequence is CASSSRTGTSGINEQFF. The CDR3 nucleotides are TGTGCCAGCAGCTCTCGGACGGGGACTAGCGGGATCAATGAGCAGTTCTTC. The gene calls are TRBV7-3 and TRBJ2-1; 13 positions match TRBD2. J was trimmed by 6 bases and V by 4 bases; bases with no gene match: 9. The CDR3 is made up of 17 amino acids. Germline CDR1 is SGHTA and CDR2 is FQGTGA.

V usage is TRBV7-2 and J usage is TRBJ1-5; TRBD1 is a possible D gene (5 bases). This CDR3 has 14 amino acids. Germline-derived CDR1 and CDR2 are SGHTA and FQGNSA. V was pared by 5 bases and J by 0 bases, with 8 bases between. Here the CDR3 DNA reads TGTGCCAGCAGCGTCGACAGTAGCAATCAGCCCCAGCATTTT. It specifies CASSVDSSNQPQHF.

The V and J genes are TRBV5-1 and TRBJ1-6; 8 bases match TRBD1. The CDR3 totals 16 residues. V was clipped by 0 bases and J by 8 bases; unmatched bases: 7. The V gene's germline CDR1 is SGHRS and CDR2 YFSETQ. CDR3 amino acids: CASSLEGRGLYSPLHF. The CDR3 bases are TGCGCCAGCAGCTTGGAAGGCAGGGGGCTTTATTCACCCCTCCACTTT.

This chain uses TRBV6-6 with TRBJ1-1, with TRBD1 as a possible D gene (6 bases). Germline loops: CDR1 MNHNY, CDR2 SVGAGI (reference sequence). V was pared by 5 bases and J by 4 bases, with 17 bases between. This CDR3 contains 15 residues. The CDR3 DNA sequence: TGTGCCAGCAGTACGGCGGGGGGCAGGAGCACTGAAGCTTTCTTT. Translated: CASSTAGGRSTEAFF.

The table lists this clone with a count of one. The chain joins TRBV28 to TRBJ1-6; D is possibly TRBD1 (6 bases). V lost 5 bases and J lost 4, with 9 bases in between. This CDR3 comprises 14 residues. In germline, CDR1 is MDHEN, CDR2 SYDVKM. The CDR3 nucleotides are TGTGCCAGCAGTATCGGGACATATAATTCACCCCTCCACTTT. It translates to CASSIGTYNSPLHF.

This rearrangement joins TRBV28 to TRBJ1-3; TRBD1 might be the D (6 bases). This CDR3 region has 16 residues. The germline gives CDR1 MDHEN, CDR2 SYDVKM. V lost 6 bases to trimming and J lost 0 bases, with 15 bases between them. In nucleotides, the CDR3 is TGTGCCAGCAGCTCCACGGGACAAGGCTCTGGAAACACCATATATTTT. This gives the protein CASSSTGQGSGNTIYF.

V gene TRBV5-1 combines with J gene TRBJ1-2; 9 positions match TRBD1. V trimming: 1 base; J trimming: 7 bases; junction bases outside the gene matches: 8. The CDR3 contains 15 residues. Germline V lookup: CDR1 SGHRS, CDR2 YFSETQ. The CDR3 DNA is TGCGCCAGCAGCTTGTCGGGGACAGGGCCGGGTGGCTACACCTTC. It specifies CASSLSGTGPGGYTF.

CDR3 region: CASREQGHEQYF. CDR3 sequence (DNA): TGTGCCAGCAGGGAACAGGGGCACGAGCAGTACTTC. This chain links TRBV12-3 or TRBV12-4 with TRBJ2-7, with TRBD1 matching 7 bases. J lost 5 bases, V lost 6 bases, and 4 bases had no gene match. The CDR3 runs 12 residues.

This clone has a single count. The chain links TRBV18 to TRBJ2-1; D is ambiguous. Trimming removed 0 bases from V and 5 bases from J, with 8 bases in between. Germline-derived CDR1 and CDR2 are KGHSH and LQKENI. The CDR3 covers 14 residues. CDR3 DNA: TGTGCCAGCTCACCACCGTCAGGTAACAATGAGCAGTTCTTC. Protein sequence: CASSPPSGNNEQFF.

This chain uses TRBV6-6 with TRBJ2-7; the D call may be TRBD1 or TRBD2 (8 bases each). This CDR3 has 15 amino acids. The V gene lost 5 bases and the J gene lost 2 bases, with 16 bases spanning the gap. Germline values: CDR1 MNHNY, CDR2 SVGAGI (reference sequence). In DNA form, the CDR3 reads TGTGCCAGCAGTCGGGGGGGACAGGAGACCTACGAGCAGTACTTC. This translates into CASSRGGQETYEQYF.

The chain uses TRBV6-6 and TRBJ1-1; D possibly corresponds to TRBD1 (5 bases). Trimming took 6 bases from V and 10 from J, leaving 15 bases between them. The CDR3 consists of 12 residues. The germline CDR1 and CDR2 sequences are MNHNY and SVGAGI (reference sequence). The chain's CDR3 is CASRDSEAVAFF. CDR3 bases: TGTGCCAGCAGAGACAGTGAGGCGGTAGCTTTCTTT.

J is TRBJ2-7 and V is TRBV11-2; TRBD2 matches 11 bases. The CDR3 runs to 16 residues. V lost 4 bases and J lost 3; bases outside the gene matches: 8. In germline, CDR1 is SGHAT, CDR2 FQNNGV. The CDR3 nucleotides are TGTGCCAGCAGCTCGTCTCCTAGCGGGAGGCTCTACGAGCAGTACTTC. Its translation is CASSSSPSGRLYEQYF.

This clone is a singleton in its sample. The chain combines TRBV28 with TRBJ1-5; 7 bases fit TRBD1. The CDR3 extends over 15 amino acids. Germline lookup yields CDR1 MDHEN and CDR2 SYDVKM. Trimming removed 5 bases from V and 7 bases from J; junction bases left unmatched: 11. The CDR3 region is CASSTTGQFNQPQHF. The DNA for the CDR3 is TGTGCCAGCAGTACCACGGGACAGTTCAACCAGCCCCAGCATTTT.

This clone was counted ten times or more. The chain recombines TRBV7-9 with TRBJ1-2, with 7 bases fitting TRBD1. Germline trimming cut 0 bases from V and 1 base from J; bases unmatched to any gene: 2. This CDR3 has 15 amino acids. The V gene's germline CDR1 is SEHNR and CDR2 FQNEAQ (reference sequence). CDR3 coding DNA: TGTGCCAGCAGCTTAGCTAGACAGGGTAACTATGGCTACACCTTC. It yields the protein CASSLARQGNYGYTF. Supplemented by reference TRBV7-9 and TRBJ1-2, the full variable domain reads DTGVSQNPRHKITKRGQNVTFRCDPISEHNRLYWYRQTLGQGPEFLTYFQNEAQLEKSRLLSDRFSAERPKGSFSTLEIQRTEQGDSAMYLCASSLARQGNYGYTFGSGTRLTVV.

This chain uses TRBV30 with TRBJ1-2; 10 nucleotides line up with TRBD1. Germline V gene sequence: CDR1 GTSNPN, CDR2 SVGIG (reference sequence). V lost 0 bases, J lost 6 bases, and 10 bases stayed unmatched. The CDR3 runs 16 residues. The CDR3, as DNA: TGTGCCTGGAGTGTACCCGGGACAGGGGTAAAGAATGGCTACACCTTC. Its translation is CAWSVPGTGVKNGYTF. Together with reference TRBV30 and TRBJ1-2, the CDR3 gives the full variable domain: SQTIHQWPATLVQPVGSPLSLECTVEGTSNPNLYWYRQAAGRGLQLLFYSVGIGQISSEVPQNLSASRPQDRQFILSSKKLLLSDSGFYLCAWSVPGTGVKNGYTFGSGTRLTVV.

CDR3 sequence: CAWRKWMGGPSGETQYF. The CDR3 DNA is TGTGCCTGGAGGAAATGGATGGGGGGGCCCTCCGGTGAGACCCAGTACTTC. The J gene is TRBJ2-5, the V gene TRBV30, with D perhaps TRBD2 (7 bases). The V and J ends lost 3 bases and 5 bases respectively, with 25 bases between them. Germline values: CDR1 GTSNPN, CDR2 SVGIG (reference sequence). The length of the CDR3 is 17 residues.

The chain couples TRBV28 to TRBJ2-7; TRBD1 matches at 8 bases. Trimming took 2 bases from V and 0 from J; bases not matched to a gene: 6. Germline CDR1 and CDR2: MDHEN and SYDVKM. The CDR3 length is 16 residues. CDR3 in amino acids: CASSLPGQVSSYEQYF. In nucleotides, the CDR3 is TGTGCCAGCAGTTTACCGGGACAGGTTAGCTCCTACGAGCAGTACTTC.

J is TRBJ1-1 and V is TRBV28; the match to TRBD1 covers 7 bases. This CDR3 is 14 amino acids long. Germline loops: CDR1 MDHEN, CDR2 SYDVKM. V shed 3 bases, J shed 6 bases, and the junction held 7 bases outside the gene matches. In DNA, the CDR3 is TGTGCCAGCAGTTTCAACAGGGGTGGGGCTGAAGCTTTCTTT. This gives the protein CASSFNRGGAEAFF.

CDR3 region: CASSLGAGNVPDTQYF. The CDR3 bases are TGTGCCAGCAGCTTAGGTGCAGGGAATGTTCCAGATACGCAGTATTTT. The chain carries TRBV11-3 and TRBJ2-3, with a possible D match to TRBD1 (5 bases). Germline V gene data show CDR1 as SGHNT and CDR2 as YENEEA. The CDR3 sequence is 16 residues long. Trimming took off 1 base at V and 4 bases at J, with 15 bases between the two ends.

This chain links TRBV7-8 with TRBJ2-3; 7 bases agree with TRBD2. V shed 0 bases and J 6 bases; nucleotides not matched to a gene: 0. The CDR3 runs to 13 residues. Germline lookup yields CDR1 SGHVS and CDR2 FQNEAQ. As DNA, the CDR3 is TGTGCCAGCAGCTTAGCGGGGGGGGATACGCAGTATTTT. Its translation is CASSLAGGDTQYF.

The chain couples TRBV19 to TRBJ1-1; TRBD1 matches at 8 bases. This CDR3 contains 15 residues. Germline CDR1 is LNHDA and CDR2 is SQIVND (reference sequence). Germline trimming cut 6 bases from V and 4 bases from J; bases unmatched to any gene: 10. DNA for the CDR3: TGTGCCAGTAGCATCGTTCCTACAGGGGGCACTGAAGCTTTCTTT. Translation: CASSIVPTGGTEAFF.